The TCR beta chain under discussion was sequenced for a study of blood T cells in healthy people across ages (dated by TCRdb to 2014 to 2015). Looking at the study overall: Template switching captured roughly one uniquely barcoded TCR beta cDNA molecule per two T cells in model experiments. To track age-related changes in TCR beta repertoire diversity, the study relied on deep sequencing normalized with unique cDNA molecular identifiers. The donors were split into four age groups: young (average 16 years), middle-aged (more than 35), aged (about 62) and long-lived (over 80). Donors of different ages were randomly distributed across sequencing lanes to avoid experimental bias. Using the same blood draw, the study looked at two additional independent replicas of 1 million unique cDNA reads for two donors, one aged 18 to 30 and the other aged 80 or older. What the study reported, not specific to this receptor: Conclusive comparison of naive and antigen-experienced compartments was prevented by the profiling of bulk unsorted PBMCs. Estimates of total diversity based on one million sequenced T cells were considered lower bounds and underestimates. The long-lived group showed more naive CD4+ T cells, fewer expanded clones and increased TCR diversity than the aged group, suggesting age selection. As age increased, observed TCR beta diversity per million T cells dropped in a roughly linear way, and a significant reduction was already evident by age roughly 36. Observed TCR beta diversity correlated strongly with the percentage of naive T cells measured by flow cytometry. Donor CMV infection status was unknown, potentially confounding age-related changes in expanded clonotypes.

Donors were a few dozen systemically healthy Caucasian individuals from Russia aged roughly 6 to 90 years. Ten milliliters of peripheral blood were drawn from each donor into EDTA-treated Vacutainer tubes. Ficoll-Paque density-gradient centrifugation was used to isolate PBMCs, with at least 7 million per sample. Total RNA, at least 6 micrograms per sample, was extracted from PBMCs with Trizol reagent. For every donor, an aliquot of PBMCs went through flow cytometry to measure the percentages of naive CD45RAhigh/CD27high T cells. CDR1 and CDR2 are drawn from the germline V gene: MDHEN, SYDVKM. The CDR3 runs 16 residues from the cysteine to the phenylalanine. Only the CDR3 DNA stays, 48 bases, in frame from base 1. Germline trimming amounts to 7 bases on V and 3 bases on J, with 8 as the count of junction bases outside the gene matches. The protocol used for the library was 5' RACE. Sequencing relied on an Illumina HiSeq 2500. A second PCR of 7 to 11 cycles was performed with a sample-barcoded 5' primer and a J-beta primer mix. A unique molecular identifier was introduced onto each TCR beta cDNA molecule by a template-switch 5' adaptor carrying 12 random nucleotides. At least 2.5 million CDR3-containing paired-end reads were obtained from each sample. The Mint cDNA synthesis kit, primed by a TRBC-specific oligonucleotide, was used to synthesize first-strand cDNA from all RNA. All cDNA was treated with uracil-DNA glycosylase and then went through a first 18-cycle PCR with the universal primers M1SS and BC2_uni_R. As for the authors' bioinformatics: Normalization of each sample was performed by random selection of 1 million high-quality reads, each carrying a distinct molecular identifier. Reads with shared molecular identifiers were discarded instead of being binned into consensus sequences. CDR3 identification, clonotype clustering and error correction used MiTCR with a Q25 quality threshold and the strictest error-elimination algorithm. Lower-bound total TCR beta diversity was estimated with a nonparametric unseen species model using Euler transformation. TCRdb cleaned the public reads at Q25 with fastp, built clones with MiXCR and kept in-frame beta chains. Under each unique CDR3 protein, matching rows form one entry showing the most common genes and DNA. V and J calls and clone size were set by TCRdb, not the authors. The sample yields about 580,000 distinct CDR3 sequences; more than 45% were counted once. The ten largest clonotypes hold 20% to 25% of the sample.

This clonotype was seen only a few times. What antigen it recognizes has not been identified. Base qualities are not at hand, and no much larger clone is one base apart. The sample consisted of blood. This clonotype was obtained from a man aged 80 or over in good health. Rearrangement joined TRBV28 to TRBJ2-1, and 11 junctional nucleotides match TRBD2. The base sequence is TGTGCCAGCAAAAGGCCGACTAGCGGGAACTACAATGAGCAGTTCTTC. This yields the protein CASKRPTSGNYNEQFF.